A single sample gave rise to the 23 T cell receptor beta chains below, sequenced in a study of blood T cell repertoires in COVID-19. Clones were sequenced by immunoSEQ multiplex PCR, and TCRdb holds only the in-frame ones, with some missing. Among approximately 230,000 clones, roughly four fifths were seen once, and the ten largest hold about 9%. The sequencing input was peripheral blood. These TCRs come from an elderly man with acute or convalescent COVID-19.

This clone was counted once. The gene calls are TRBV7-2 and TRBJ1-4, with TRBD1 matching 8 bases. CDR1 SGHTA and CDR2 FQGNSA come from the germline V gene. The CDR3 extends over 18 amino acids. With 5 bases clipped from V and 4 bases from J, the junction kept 15 bases outside the gene matches. The CDR3 protein is CASSLPGQASPFNEKLFF. As DNA, the CDR3 is TGTGCCAGCAGCCTACCGGGACAGGCCTCGCCGTTTAATGAAAAACTGTTTTTT.

The chain uses TRBV7-8 and TRBJ1-6; tentatively, D is TRBD1 (5 bases). Trimming removed 0 bases from V and 4 bases from J, with 13 bases in between. The CDR3 runs 17 residues. Germline V gene sequence: CDR1 SGHVS, CDR2 FQNEAQ. Here the CDR3 DNA reads TGTGCCAGCAGCTTAGCACAGGTCCAGGGATATAATTCACCCCTCCACTTT. It encodes CASSLAQVQGYNSPLHF.

The chain couples TRBV4-1 to TRBJ2-5; TRBD2 might be the D (5 bases). Germline assignment: CDR1 MGHRA and CDR2 YSYEKL. The V gene lost 0 bases and the J gene lost 5 bases, with 16 bases spanning the gap. The CDR3 length is 16 residues. The CDR3 loop reads CASSQEKGQWRETQYF. The CDR3 DNA reads as TGCGCCAGCAGCCAAGAGAAAGGGCAGTGGAGGGAGACCCAGTACTTC.

V and J are TRBV3-1 (or the pseudogene TRBV3-2) and TRBJ2-3; TRBD2 aligns across 7 bases. The CDR3 is 15 amino acids. V dropped 4 bases and J dropped 3; count of bases not matched to a gene: 7. Per the germline V gene, CDR1 is LGHDT and CDR2 is YNNKEL (reference sequence). The CDR3 reads CASSPHPGGTDTQYF. The CDR3 DNA sequence: TGTGCCAGCAGCCCCCATCCGGGGGGTACAGATACGCAGTATTTT.

The chain carries TRBV20-1 and TRBJ2-1; no definite D call. Germline-derived CDR1 and CDR2 are DFQATT and SNEGSKA (reference sequence). The CDR3 runs to 11 residues. Trimming pared 1 base from V and 6 bases from J, leaving 4 bases between. This chain's CDR3 is CSARVRNEQFF. The CDR3 nucleotides read TGCAGTGCTAGAGTGCGCAATGAGCAGTTCTTC.

This clone appeared a few times. The chain carries TRBV18 and TRBJ1-1; unclear D gene. Germline V gives CDR1 KGHSH, CDR2 LQKENI. Trimming took 3 bases from V and 3 from J, leaving 20 bases between them. This CDR3 spans 17 amino acids. CDR3 bases: TGTGCCAGCTCACCTCCAATTAGCCAGACGGCTTACACTGAAGCTTTCTTT. Its protein is CASSPPISQTAYTEAFF.

The chain joins TRBV2 to TRBJ2-7, with D possibly matching TRBD1 (6 bases). Deletions cut 4 bases from V and 2 bases from J, with 12 bases between. The CDR3 length is 14 residues. The V gene's germline CDR1 is SNHLY and CDR2 FYNNEI. For the CDR3, the DNA is TGTGCCAGCAGTGTAGGAGAGGGGGCCTACGAGCAGTACTTC. It translates to CASSVGEGAYEQYF.

The rearrangement links TRBV5-1 to TRBJ2-3; D remains ambiguous. The V end was cut by 4 bases, the J end by 3 bases, with 6 bases between. The germline V gene has CDR1 SGHRS and CDR2 YFSETQ. This CDR3 region has 12 residues. Written as DNA, the CDR3 is TGCGCCAGCAGCGGAGAGACAGATACGCAGTATTTT. Its translation is CASSGETDTQYF.

The chain couples TRBV5-6 to TRBJ1-6, with 9 positions matching TRBD1. The CDR3 is made up of 16 amino acids. In germline, CDR1 is SGHDT, CDR2 YYEEEE. V was pared by 4 bases and J by 6 bases, with 8 bases of the junction left unmatched. The CDR3 bases are TGTGCCAGCAGCCAGGCCACAGGGGGCACTAATTCACCCCTCCACTTT. Its protein product is CASSQATGGTNSPLHF.

This clone appeared a single time. The chain is built from TRBV24-1 and TRBJ2-1; 8 bases agree with TRBD2. The CDR3 totals 19 residues. V was clipped by 3 bases and J by 1 base; unmatched bases: 13. Germline lookup yields CDR1 KGHDR and CDR2 SFDVKD. For the CDR3, the DNA is TGTGCCACCAGTGATCCTCGACTAGCGCGTCCGTCTTCCTACAATGAGCAGTTCTTC. It codes for CATSDPRLARPSSYNEQFF.

The chain uses TRBV10-3 and TRBJ1-1; the match to TRBD1 covers 11 bases. Trimming at V came to 6 bases and at J to 5 bases, leaving 5 bases not matched to a gene. Germline CDR1 reads ENHRY; CDR2 reads SYGVKD. CDR3 length equals 14 residues. CDR3 in DNA: TGTGCCATCAGGGGGGACAGGGGGGAGACTGAAGCTTTCTTT. Protein product: CAIRGDRGETEAFF.

The chain carries TRBV24-1 and TRBJ1-5, with D perhaps TRBD1 (5 bases). Trimming removed 4 bases at V and 10 bases at J, with 10 bases between. The CDR3 runs 12 residues. The V gene's germline CDR1 is KGHDR and CDR2 SFDVKD. CDR3 DNA: TGTGCCACCAGTGAGGGGGGGAGCCCCCAGCATTTT. Its translation is CATSEGGSPQHF.

This chain joins TRBV27 and TRBJ2-4; 7 bases match TRBD2. The CDR3 spans 16 residues. CDR1 is MNHEY and CDR2 is SMNVEV in the germline V gene (reference sequence). J gave up 2 bases and V 4 bases, and 8 bases lay outside the gene matches. This CDR3 reads CASSSWGGTTKNIQYF. DNA of the CDR3: TGTGCCAGCAGTTCTTGGGGGGGGACGACCAAAAACATTCAGTACTTC.

V and J are TRBV18 and TRBJ2-5, with 8 positions matching TRBD1. Germline trimming cut 4 bases from V and 4 bases from J; bases unmatched to any gene: 5. Germline assignment: CDR1 KGHSH and CDR2 LQKENI. This CDR3 region has 14 residues. CDR3 DNA: TGTGCCAGCTCACTCAGGGGGCCGGGAGAGACCCAGTACTTC. This sequence encodes CASSLRGPGETQYF.

This chain uses TRBV25-1 with TRBJ1-4, with 10 bases matching TRBD1. Per germline, CDR1 MGHDK and CDR2 SYGVNS. V was pared by 4 bases and J by 10 bases, with 6 bases of the junction left unmatched. The CDR3 is 14 residues long. The CDR3 here is CASSGDRGPLKLFF. In nucleotides, the CDR3 is TGTGCCAGCAGTGGGGACAGGGGCCCCCTAAAACTGTTTTTT.

The V and J genes are TRBV5-5 and TRBJ1-5; TRBD1 aligns across 9 bases. Trimming at V came to 3 bases and at J to 0 bases, leaving 4 bases not matched to a gene. Germline lookup yields CDR1 SGHKS and CDR2 YYEKEE (reference sequence). This CDR3 has 16 amino acids. CDR3: CASSSQGALSNQPQHF. In nucleotides, the CDR3 is TGTGCCAGCAGCTCACAGGGGGCGCTTAGCAATCAGCCCCAGCATTTT.

The chain carries TRBV7-2 and TRBJ2-7; D not certain. V lost 0 bases and J 6 bases, leaving 6 bases between the germline ends. The germline gives CDR1 SGHTA, CDR2 FQGNSA. CDR3 length equals 12 residues. CDR3 DNA sequence: TGTGCCAGCAGCTTAGCACAGACCGAGCAGTACTTC. Translating it yields CASSLAQTEQYF.

The chain joins TRBV19 to TRBJ1-3, with D perhaps matching TRBD1 (6 bases). V dropped 5 bases and J dropped 0 bases, with 17 bases sitting between them. There are 17 residues in the CDR3. Germline CDR1 LNHDA, CDR2 SQIVND (reference sequence). In DNA, the CDR3 is TGTGCCAGTAGTTCTTCCCGGACAGCGAGCTCTGGAAACACCATATATTTT. Translating gives CASSSSRTASSGNTIYF.

CDR3: CASRRQESTNEKLFF. CDR3 DNA: TGTGCCAGCAGGCGACAGGAGTCAACTAATGAAAAACTGTTTTTT. The chain employs TRBV2 and TRBJ1-4; weak D call: TRBD1 (6 bases). V lost 6 bases, J lost 0 bases, and 11 bases lay in between. CDR3 length equals 15 residues. Germline-derived CDR1 and CDR2 are SNHLY and FYNNEI. The variable domain in full, completed from reference TRBV2 and TRBJ1-4, reads EPEVTQTPSHQVTQMGQEVILRCVPISNHLYFYWYRQILGQKVEFLVSFYNNEISEKSEIFDDQFSVERPDGSNFTLKIRSTKLEDSAMYFCASRRQESTNEKLFFGSGTQLSVL.

This chain's CDR3 is CASGVTSGGALKQFF. Here the CDR3 DNA reads TGTGCTAGTGGGGTAACTAGCGGGGGGGCCCTTAAGCAGTTCTTC. V gene TRBV12-5 combines with J gene TRBJ2-1, with 13 nucleotides matching TRBD2. The CDR3 loop spans 15 amino acids. The germline V gene has CDR1 LGHNT and CDR2 FRNRAP. The J segment lost 11 bases and the V segment lost 6 bases, leaving 10 bases of the junction unmatched.

The rearrangement uses TRBV7-9 and TRBJ2-2; D gene ambiguous. The CDR3 has 13 residues. Trimming took off 1 base at V and 8 bases at J, with 8 bases between the two ends. Germline V lookup: CDR1 SEHNR, CDR2 FQNEAQ (reference sequence). CDR3 loop: CASSLDSRGELFF. CDR3 DNA sequence: TGTGCCAGCAGCTTAGACTCTCGGGGGGAGCTGTTTTTT.

This clone occurred a few times. This chain connects TRBV5-1 to TRBJ2-7; 7 positions match TRBD1. V dropped 5 bases and J dropped 2; count of bases not matched to a gene: 7. The germline gives CDR1 SGHRS, CDR2 YFSETQ. This CDR3 spans 14 amino acids. The CDR3 region is CASREDRRPYEQYF. The CDR3 region has the DNA TGCGCCAGCAGGGAGGACAGGAGGCCCTACGAGCAGTACTTC.

On this clone: This CDR3 is also generated by other DNA sequences in the sample. The chain combines TRBV4-1 with TRBJ2-7; the match to TRBD2 covers 11 bases. V was clipped by 1 base and J by 3 bases; unmatched bases: 2. CDR1 is MGHRA, CDR2 YSYEKL, per germline. This CDR3 has 15 amino acids. CDR3: CASSQAGTSGYEQYF. The DNA of the CDR3 is TGCGCCAGCAGCCAAGCAGGGACTAGCGGCTACGAGCAGTACTTC.